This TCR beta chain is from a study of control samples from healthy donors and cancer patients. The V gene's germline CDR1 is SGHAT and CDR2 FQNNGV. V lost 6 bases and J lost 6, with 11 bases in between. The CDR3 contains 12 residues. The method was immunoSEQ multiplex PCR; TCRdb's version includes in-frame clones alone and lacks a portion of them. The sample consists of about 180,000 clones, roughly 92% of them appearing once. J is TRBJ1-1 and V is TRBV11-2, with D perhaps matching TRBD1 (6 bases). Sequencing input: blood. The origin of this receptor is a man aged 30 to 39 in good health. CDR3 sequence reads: CASSLQGPEAFF. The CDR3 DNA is TGTGCCAGCAGTTTACAGGGCCCTGAAGCTTTCTTT.